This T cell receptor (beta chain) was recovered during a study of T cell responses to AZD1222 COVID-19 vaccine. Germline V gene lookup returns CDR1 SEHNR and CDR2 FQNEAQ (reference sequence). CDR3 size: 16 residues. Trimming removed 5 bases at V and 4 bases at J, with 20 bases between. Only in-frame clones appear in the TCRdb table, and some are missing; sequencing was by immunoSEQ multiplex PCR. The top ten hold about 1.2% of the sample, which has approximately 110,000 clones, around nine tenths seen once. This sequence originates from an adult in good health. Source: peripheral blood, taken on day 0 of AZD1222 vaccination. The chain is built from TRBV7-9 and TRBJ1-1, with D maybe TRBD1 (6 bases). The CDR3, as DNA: TGTGCCAGCAGCCCCCAGGCGGGGGGCGGGCGCACTGAAGCTTTCTTT. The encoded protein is CASSPQAGGGRTEAFF.